This TCR beta chain was identified in a study of blood T cell repertoires in COVID-19. Study details: In each case, the material was cDNA or gDNA derived from T cells, B-cell-depleted T cells, or PBMCs.

Germline V CDR1 and CDR2: LGHNA, YNFKEQ. Trimming took off 0 bases at V and 5 bases at J, with 13 bases between the two ends. The CDR3 extends over 15 amino acids. Method: immunoSEQ multiplex PCR; TCRdb's copy keeps in-frame clones and lacks some. The data contain about 340,000 clones, 65% to 90% of them singletons. This clone occurred once. Seattle's enrolled individuals joined amid active infection and were then monitored longitudinally. Sequencing input: peripheral blood. The TCR originated in an older woman with COVID-19, enrolled during active disease. J is TRBJ1-1 and V is TRBV4-2; weak D call: TRBD1 (5 bases). The CDR3 DNA reads TGTGCCAGCAGCCAAGACCGAAGGGGTTTGACTGAAGCTTTCTTT. This sequence encodes CASSQDRRGLTEAFF.